This T cell receptor beta chain was retrieved from a study of shared clonotypes between healthy human individuals. The table came from immunoSEQ multiplex PCR; TCRdb's copy has only in-frame clones and leaves some out. Of approximately 2,200,000 clones listed, around 93% were seen once; the top ten hold around 1.7%. From germline, CDR1 is SGHAT and CDR2 FQNNGV. The CDR3 contains 15 residues. Trimming stripped 4 bases from V and 8 bases from J, with 20 bases between. Terminally differentiated effector memory CD45RA+ cells were excluded from the naive CD8 cells, which were CD45RO-negative and positively selected for CCR7.

Input material: naive CD8+ T cells from PBMCs. This clonotype was sampled from a man younger than 30 in good health. Some clones in this sample may be carry-over from other donors' samples. J is TRBJ1-2 and V is TRBV11-2, with D perhaps matching TRBD1 (5 bases). CDR3 nucleotide sequence: TGTGCCAGCAGCTCATTCCTTCAGGGAGAGCGGGGCTACACCTTC. Amino acids: CASSSFLQGERGYTF.